The 4 T cell receptor beta chains given below trace back to one sample, sequenced in a study of beta chain features in type 1 diabetes. Expressed TCRB transcripts were sequenced because the entire RNA isolate underwent reverse transcription. The method was immunoSEQ multiplex PCR; TCRdb's version includes in-frame clones alone and lacks a portion of them. Among about 150,000 clones listed, 10% were seen once. Sample: naive CD4+ T cells from blood. The receptors shown here come from a man younger than 35 in good health.

This clone was counted a few times. The rearrangement links TRBV9 to TRBJ2-7; D is unresolved. The V gene lost 0 bases and the J gene lost 2 bases, with 12 bases spanning the gap. CDR1 is SGDLS, CDR2 YYNGEE, per germline. There are 15 residues in the CDR3. CDR3 protein: CASSVDINIPYEQYF. Here the CDR3 DNA reads TGTGCCAGCAGCGTAGATATAAATATTCCCTACGAGCAGTACTTC.

This clone came up a few times. V gene TRBV5-1 combines with J gene TRBJ2-3; TRBD1 matches 10 bases. Germline V gene lookup returns CDR1 SGHRS and CDR2 YFSETQ. The CDR3 has 16 residues. J was trimmed by 2 bases and V by 0 bases; bases with no gene match: 3. The CDR3: CASSLGGQGSTDTQYF. CDR3 coding DNA: TGCGCCAGCAGCTTGGGGGGACAGGGGTCCACAGATACGCAGTATTTT. Full variable domain (rest looked up from reference TRBV5-1 and TRBJ2-3): KAGVTQTPRYLIKTRGQQVTLSCSPISGHRSVSWYQQTPGQGLQFLFEYFSETQRNKGNFPGRFSGRQFSNSRSEMNVSTLELGDSALYLCASSLGGQGSTDTQYFGPGTRLTVL.

This clone was seen more than once but under ten times. This chain links TRBV7-2 with TRBJ2-7, with D possibly being TRBD1 (7 bases). V lost 7 bases and J 0 bases, leaving 13 bases between the germline ends. This CDR3 contains 14 residues. In germline, CDR1 is SGHTA, CDR2 FQGNSA. The CDR3 bases are TGTGCCAGCACCCAGGGGGGCCTCTCCTACGAGCAGTACTTC. Protein product: CASTQGGLSYEQYF.

This clone was detected a few times. The chain couples TRBV5-1 to TRBJ2-7; maybe TRBD2 (6 bases). Germline CDR1 is SGHRS and CDR2 is YFSETQ. Trimming stripped 2 bases from V and 0 bases from J, with 9 bases between. The CDR3 sequence is 14 residues long. In nucleotides, the CDR3 is TGCGCCAGCAGCTTTAACGGGGGCTCCTACGAGCAGTACTTC. It specifies CASSFNGGSYEQYF.